The 8 T cell receptor beta chains below all came from one sample that was sequenced in a study of read filtering for tumor transcriptome and immune sequencing. Molecular barcoded adaptors covering alpha/delta and beta/gamma chains were used on about 0.4 ug RNA. Using its own MiXCR run on the reads, TCRdb lists one record per CDR3 protein. The sample has more than 35,000 distinct CDR3 sequences; about 11% are singletons. Sequencing was done on a sample of a population of CD138-negative cells sorted from bone marrow. These receptors were obtained from a donor aged 40 or over with multiple myeloma.

A note on this clonotype: It may be a read error: a sequence one base away is much more abundant. The rearrangement uses TRBV9 and TRBJ2-1; 7 positions agree with TRBD2. CDR1 and CDR2 (germline): SGDLS, YYNGEE. The length of the CDR3 is 15 residues. V was clipped by 4 bases and J by 4 bases; unmatched bases: 8. CDR3: CASSSGGRSYNEQFF. The CDR3 DNA sequence: TGTGCCAGCAGCTCCGGGGGGAGGTCATACAATGAGCAGTTCTTC. Together with reference TRBV9 and TRBJ2-1, the CDR3 gives the full variable domain: DSGVTQTPKHLITATGQRVTLRCSPRSGDLSVYWYQQSLDQGLQFLIQYYNGEERAKGNILERFSAQQFPDLHSELNLSSLELGDSALYFCASSSGGRSYNEQFFGPGTRLTVL.

This clonotype came up many times. The genes are TRBV11-2 and TRBJ2-1, with 8 bases identical to TRBD2. Germline assignment: CDR1 SGHAT and CDR2 FQNNGV. CDR3 size: 14 residues. The J segment lost 2 bases and the V segment lost 4 bases, leaving 1 base of the junction unmatched. The CDR3 coding sequence is TGTGCCAGCAGCTCGGGACTAGCCTACAATGAGCAGTTCTTC. Protein: CASSSGLAYNEQFF. The full variable domain, its missing parts supplied by reference TRBV11-2 and TRBJ2-1, is EAGVAQSPRYKIIEKRQSVAFWCNPISGHATLYWYQQILGQGPKLLIQFQNNGVVDDSQLPKDRFSAERLKGVDSTLKIQPAKLEDSAVYLCASSSGLAYNEQFFGPGTRLTVL.

This clonotype was counted a few times. It is likely a read error, because the conserved phenylalanine at the end of the CDR3 is missing. V gene TRBV5-1 combines with J gene TRBJ1-3; maybe TRBD1 (6 bases). The CDR3 contains 14 residues. Trimming stripped 0 bases from V and 4 bases from J, with 8 bases between. Germline CDR1 and CDR2: SGHRS and YFSETQ. The CDR3 DNA sequence: TGCGCCAGCAGCTTGGGCACAGGGGGAAACACCATATATTCT. Translated: CASSLGTGGNTIYS.

There are a few counts of this clonotype. The chain joins TRBV18 to TRBJ2-4; the D is unclear. The germline V and J ends were trimmed by 5 bases and 0 bases, with 5 bases remaining between them. The CDR3 loop spans 13 amino acids. The germline CDR1 and CDR2 sequences are KGHSH and LQKENI. CDR3 in amino acids: CASSSGAKNIQYF. CDR3 DNA sequence: TGTGCCAGCTCATCGGGAGCCAAAAACATTCAGTACTTC.

This clonotype occurred many times. The CDR3 is CASSLNLGADTQYF. CDR3 bases: TGTGCCAGCAGCTTAAATCTGGGGGCGGATACGCAGTATTTT. The J gene is TRBJ2-3, the V gene TRBV7-9; tentatively, D is TRBD1 (6 bases). With 2 bases removed from V and 6 bases from J, the gap between germline ends came to 12 bases. This CDR3 is built from 14 residues. The germline CDR1 and CDR2 sequences are SEHNR and FQNEAQ (reference sequence).

This clonotype was observed a few times. The chain couples TRBV11-2 to TRBJ2-5, with TRBD2 identical over 9 bases. The CDR3 contains 16 residues. The V gene's germline CDR1 is SGHAT and CDR2 FQNNGV. Unmatched junction bases numbered 4, after V lost 1 base and J lost 1 base. CDR3 in DNA: TGTGCCAGCAGCTTAGGATCTAGCGGGGCCCAAGAGACCCAGTACTTC. It encodes CASSLGSSGAQETQYF.

This clonotype occurred many times. The gene calls are TRBV7-2 and TRBJ2-2; TRBD1 agrees at 7 bases. The CDR3 has 14 amino acids. Germline assignment: CDR1 SGHTA and CDR2 FQGNSA. With 5 bases clipped from V and 4 bases from J, the junction kept 4 bases outside the gene matches. CDR3: CASSRDRATGELFF. The DNA for the CDR3 is TGTGCCAGCAGCCGCGACAGGGCCACCGGGGAGCTGTTTTTT.

This clonotype has at least ten counts. The V and J genes are TRBV11-2 and TRBJ2-1; D ambiguous. Trimming stripped 3 bases from V and 8 bases from J, with 5 bases between. Germline lookup yields CDR1 SGHAT and CDR2 FQNNGV. The CDR3 extends over 11 amino acids. The CDR3 coding sequence is TGTGCCAGCAGCTTTGGGTATGAGCAGTTCTTC. It is translated as CASSFGYEQFF.